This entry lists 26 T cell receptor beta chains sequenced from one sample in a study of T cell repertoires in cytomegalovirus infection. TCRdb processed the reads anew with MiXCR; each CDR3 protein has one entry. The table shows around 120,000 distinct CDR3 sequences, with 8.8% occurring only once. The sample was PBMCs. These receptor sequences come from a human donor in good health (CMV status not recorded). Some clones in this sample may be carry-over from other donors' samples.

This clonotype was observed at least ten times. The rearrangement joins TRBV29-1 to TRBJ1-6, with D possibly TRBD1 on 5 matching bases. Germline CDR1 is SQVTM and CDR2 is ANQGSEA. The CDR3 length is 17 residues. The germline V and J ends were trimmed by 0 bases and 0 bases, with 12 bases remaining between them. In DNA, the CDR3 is TGCAGCGTTGAAGATCAGTCAGGGAGCTCCTATAATTCACCCCTCCACTTT. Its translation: CSVEDQSGSSYNSPLHF.

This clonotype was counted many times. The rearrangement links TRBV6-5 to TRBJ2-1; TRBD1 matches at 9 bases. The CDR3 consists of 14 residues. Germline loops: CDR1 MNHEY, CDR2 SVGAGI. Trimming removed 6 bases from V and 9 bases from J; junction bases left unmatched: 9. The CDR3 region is CASSRPGTGSEQFF. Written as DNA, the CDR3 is TGTGCCAGCAGCCGTCCCGGGACAGGGTCTGAGCAGTTCTTC.

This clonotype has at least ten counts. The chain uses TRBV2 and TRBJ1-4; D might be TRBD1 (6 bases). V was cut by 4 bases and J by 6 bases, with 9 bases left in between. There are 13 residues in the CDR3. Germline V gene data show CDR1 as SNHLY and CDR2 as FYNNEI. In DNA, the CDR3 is TGTGCCAGCAGTGGGGACAATGATGAAAAACTGTTTTTT. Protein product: CASSGDNDEKLFF.

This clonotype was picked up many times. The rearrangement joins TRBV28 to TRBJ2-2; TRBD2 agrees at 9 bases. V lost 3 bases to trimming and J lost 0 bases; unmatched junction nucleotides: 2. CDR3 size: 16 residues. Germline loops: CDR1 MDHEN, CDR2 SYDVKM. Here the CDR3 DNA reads TGTGCCAGCAGTTTGGCGGGGGGGTCGAACACCGGGGAGCTGTTTTTT. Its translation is CASSLAGGSNTGELFF.

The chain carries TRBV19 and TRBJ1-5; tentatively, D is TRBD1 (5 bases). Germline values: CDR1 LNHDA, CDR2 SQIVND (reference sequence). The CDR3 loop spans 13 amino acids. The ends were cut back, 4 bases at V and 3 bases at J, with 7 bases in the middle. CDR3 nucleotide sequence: TGTGCCAGTAGTACGACAGTCAATCAGCCCCAGCATTTT. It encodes CASSTTVNQPQHF. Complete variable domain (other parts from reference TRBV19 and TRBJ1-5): DGGITQSPKYLFRKEGQNVTLSCEQNLNHDAMYWYRQDPGQGLRLIYYSQIVNDFQKGDIAEGYSVSREKKESFPLTVTSAQKNPTAFYLCASSTTVNQPQHFGDGTRLSIL.

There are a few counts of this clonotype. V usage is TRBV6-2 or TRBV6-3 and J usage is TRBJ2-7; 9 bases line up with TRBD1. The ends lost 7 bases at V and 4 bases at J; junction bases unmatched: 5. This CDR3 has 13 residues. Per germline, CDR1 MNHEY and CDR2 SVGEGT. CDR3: CASTTGGRYEQYF. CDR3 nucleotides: TGTGCCAGCACGACAGGGGGTCGATACGAGCAGTACTTC.

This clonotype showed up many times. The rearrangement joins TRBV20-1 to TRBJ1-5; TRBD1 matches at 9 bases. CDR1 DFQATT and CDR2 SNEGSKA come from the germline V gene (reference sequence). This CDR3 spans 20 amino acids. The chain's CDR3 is CSSTENKPGGGTGRYQPQHF. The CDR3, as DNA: TGCAGCTCAACCGAAAACAAGCCGGGAGGGGGGACAGGGAGATATCAGCCCCAGCATTTT.

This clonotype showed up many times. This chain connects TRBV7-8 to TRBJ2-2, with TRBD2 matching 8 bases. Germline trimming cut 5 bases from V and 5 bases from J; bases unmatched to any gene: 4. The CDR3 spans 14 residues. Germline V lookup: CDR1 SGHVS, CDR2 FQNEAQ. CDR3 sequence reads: CASSIGLATGELFF. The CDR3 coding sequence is TGTGCCAGCAGCATTGGACTAGCTACCGGGGAGCTGTTTTTT.

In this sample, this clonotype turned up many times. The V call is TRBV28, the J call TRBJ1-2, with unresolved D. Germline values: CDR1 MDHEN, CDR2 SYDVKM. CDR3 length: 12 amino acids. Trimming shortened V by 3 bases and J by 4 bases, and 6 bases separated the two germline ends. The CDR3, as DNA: TGTGCCAGCAGTTTTTCCTTCTATGGCTACACCTTC. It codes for CASSFSFYGYTF.

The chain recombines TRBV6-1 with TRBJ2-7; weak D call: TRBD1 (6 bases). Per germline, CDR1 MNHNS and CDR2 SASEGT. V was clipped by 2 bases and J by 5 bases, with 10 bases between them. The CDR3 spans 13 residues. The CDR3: CASSEWGQDEQYF. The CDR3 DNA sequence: TGTGCCAGCAGTGAATGGGGACAAGACGAGCAGTACTTC.

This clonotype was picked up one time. CDR3 loop: CASSEQGWNTEAFF. Written as DNA, the CDR3 is TGCGCCAGCAGCGAACAGGGCTGGAACACTGAAGCTTTCTTT. This chain links TRBV5-1 with TRBJ1-1; a possible D gene is TRBD1 (6 bases). Trimming cost V 4 bases and J 1 base, with 11 bases left between them. Germline-derived CDR1 and CDR2 are SGHRS and YFSETQ. This CDR3 has 14 residues.

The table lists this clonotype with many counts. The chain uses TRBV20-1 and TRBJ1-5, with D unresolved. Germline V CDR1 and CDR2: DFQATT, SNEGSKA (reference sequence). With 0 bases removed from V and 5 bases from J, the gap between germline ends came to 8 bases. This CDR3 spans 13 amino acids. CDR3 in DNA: TGCAGTGCTAGAGATAGGTTCGATCAGCCCCAGCATTTT. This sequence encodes CSARDRFDQPQHF.

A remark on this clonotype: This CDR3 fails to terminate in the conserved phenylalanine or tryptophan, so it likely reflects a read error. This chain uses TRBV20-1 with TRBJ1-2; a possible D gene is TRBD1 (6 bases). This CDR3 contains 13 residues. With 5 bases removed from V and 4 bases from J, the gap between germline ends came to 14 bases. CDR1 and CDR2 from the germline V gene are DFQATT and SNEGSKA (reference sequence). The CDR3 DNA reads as TGCAGTGCTGCCAAACAGGGAATCTATGGCTACACCTTA. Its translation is CSAAKQGIYGYTL.

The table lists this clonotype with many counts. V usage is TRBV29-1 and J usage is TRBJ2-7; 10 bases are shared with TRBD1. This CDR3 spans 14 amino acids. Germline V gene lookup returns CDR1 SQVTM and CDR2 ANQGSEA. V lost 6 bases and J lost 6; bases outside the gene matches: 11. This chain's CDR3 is CSVPPDRGGGEQYF. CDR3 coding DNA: TGCAGCGTACCCCCGGACAGGGGGGGCGGCGAGCAGTACTTC.

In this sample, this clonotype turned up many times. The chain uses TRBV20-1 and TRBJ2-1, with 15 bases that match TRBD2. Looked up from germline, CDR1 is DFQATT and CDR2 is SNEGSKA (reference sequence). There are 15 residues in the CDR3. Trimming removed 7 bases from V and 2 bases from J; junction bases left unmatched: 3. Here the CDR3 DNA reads TGCAGTGGGACTAGCGGGGGGGGGCCCTACAATGAGCAGTTCTTC. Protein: CSGTSGGGPYNEQFF.

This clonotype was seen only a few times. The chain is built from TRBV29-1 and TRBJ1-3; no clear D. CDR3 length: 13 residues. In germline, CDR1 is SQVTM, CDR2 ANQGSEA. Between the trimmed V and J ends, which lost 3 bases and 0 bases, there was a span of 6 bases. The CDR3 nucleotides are TGCAGCGTTGAGGGGAGCTCTGGAAACACCATATATTTT. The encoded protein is CSVEGSSGNTIYF.

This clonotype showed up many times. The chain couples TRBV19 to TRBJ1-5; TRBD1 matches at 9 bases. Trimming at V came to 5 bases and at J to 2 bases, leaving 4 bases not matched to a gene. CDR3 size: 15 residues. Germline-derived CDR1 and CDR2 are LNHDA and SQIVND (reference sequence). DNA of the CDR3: TGTGCCAGTAGTCCGGACAGGGGACGCAATCAGCCCCAGCATTTT. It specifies CASSPDRGRNQPQHF.

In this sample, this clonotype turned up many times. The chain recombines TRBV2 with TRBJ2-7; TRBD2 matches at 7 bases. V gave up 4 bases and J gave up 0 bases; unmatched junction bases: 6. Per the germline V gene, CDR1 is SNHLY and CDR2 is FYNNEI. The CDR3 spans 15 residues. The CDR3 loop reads CASSARAGDSYEQYF. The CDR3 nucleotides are TGTGCCAGCAGTGCGCGGGCGGGGGACTCCTACGAGCAGTACTTC.

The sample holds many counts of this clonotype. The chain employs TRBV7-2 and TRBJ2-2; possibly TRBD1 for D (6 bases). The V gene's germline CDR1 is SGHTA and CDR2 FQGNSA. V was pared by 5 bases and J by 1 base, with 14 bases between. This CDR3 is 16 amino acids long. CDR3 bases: TGTGCCAGCAGCCTACAAGCGACAGGGAACACCGGGGAGCTGTTTTTT. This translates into CASSLQATGNTGELFF.

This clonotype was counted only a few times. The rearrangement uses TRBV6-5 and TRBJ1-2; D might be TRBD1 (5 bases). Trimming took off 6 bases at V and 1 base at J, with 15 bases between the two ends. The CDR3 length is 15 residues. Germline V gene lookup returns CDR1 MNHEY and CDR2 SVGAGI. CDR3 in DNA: TGTGCCAGCAGAGCCCGGGACGGCCATAACTATGGCTACACCTTC. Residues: CASRARDGHNYGYTF.

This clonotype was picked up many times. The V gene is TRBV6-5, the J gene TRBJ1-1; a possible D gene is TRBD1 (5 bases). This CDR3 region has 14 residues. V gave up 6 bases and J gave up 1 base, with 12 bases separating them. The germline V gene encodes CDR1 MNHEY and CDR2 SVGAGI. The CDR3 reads CASSRPQGNTEAFF. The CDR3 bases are TGTGCCAGCAGCCGCCCCCAGGGGAACACTGAAGCTTTCTTT.

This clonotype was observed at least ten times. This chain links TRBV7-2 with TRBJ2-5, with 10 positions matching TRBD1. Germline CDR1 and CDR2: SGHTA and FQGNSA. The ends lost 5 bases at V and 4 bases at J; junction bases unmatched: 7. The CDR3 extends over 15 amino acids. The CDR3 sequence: CASSADRGRIETQYF. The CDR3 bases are TGTGCCAGCAGCGCTGACAGGGGGCGTATAGAGACCCAGTACTTC.

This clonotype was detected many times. The DNA for the CDR3 is TGTGCCAGCAGTCGCCCCGATAGGAACACTGAAGCTTTCTTT. Its protein is CASSRPDRNTEAFF. V is TRBV6-6 and J is TRBJ1-1; D gene ambiguous. Germline V lookup: CDR1 MNHNY, CDR2 SVGAGI (reference sequence). V lost 5 bases and J lost 1, with 11 bases in between. The CDR3 runs 14 residues.

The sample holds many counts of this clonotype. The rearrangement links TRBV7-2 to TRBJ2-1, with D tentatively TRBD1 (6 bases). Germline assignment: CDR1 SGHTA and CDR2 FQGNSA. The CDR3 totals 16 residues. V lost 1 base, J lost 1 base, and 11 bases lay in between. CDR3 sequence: CASSLEGRGSYNEQFF. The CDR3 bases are TGTGCCAGCAGCTTAGAGGGCAGGGGTTCCTACAATGAGCAGTTCTTC.

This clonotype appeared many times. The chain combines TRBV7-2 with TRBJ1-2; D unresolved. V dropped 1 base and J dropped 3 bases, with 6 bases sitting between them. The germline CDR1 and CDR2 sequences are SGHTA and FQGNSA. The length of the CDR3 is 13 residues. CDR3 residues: CASSLGQDYGYTF. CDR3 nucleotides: TGTGCCAGCAGCTTAGGGCAGGACTATGGCTACACCTTC.

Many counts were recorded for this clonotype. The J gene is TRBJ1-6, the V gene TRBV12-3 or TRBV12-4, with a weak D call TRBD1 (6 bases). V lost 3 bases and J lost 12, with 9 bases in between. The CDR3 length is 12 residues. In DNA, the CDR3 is TGTGCCAGCAGTTTTGGACAGTTACCCCTCCACTTT. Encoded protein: CASSFGQLPLHF.